The 24 T cell receptor beta chains in this list originate from one sample, sequenced in a study of blood T cell repertoires in COVID-19. TCRdb's table, derived via immunoSEQ multiplex PCR, lists solely in-frame clones and lacks some. The sample consists of about 260,000 clones, approximately 85% of them appearing once. The sequenced material came from peripheral blood. These receptors were obtained from a human donor in a cohort sampled during active COVID-19.

The rearrangement links TRBV6-2 or TRBV6-3 to TRBJ2-3; tentative D call: TRBD2 (5 bases). Germline V gene lookup returns CDR1 MNHEY and CDR2 SVGEGT. V gave up 0 bases and J gave up 0 bases, with 13 bases separating them. This CDR3 contains 17 residues. The CDR3 protein is CASSYSRVRRSTDTQYF. The CDR3 bases are TGTGCCAGCAGTTACTCGAGGGTCAGACGAAGCACAGATACGCAGTATTTT.

This rearrangement joins TRBV28 to TRBJ2-7, with a weak D call TRBD2 (5 bases). V dropped 6 bases and J dropped 1 base, with 16 bases sitting between them. Germline loops: CDR1 MDHEN, CDR2 SYDVKM. The CDR3 is 15 residues long. The CDR3 here is CASRLSERLSYEQYF. In nucleotides, the CDR3 is TGTGCCAGCAGGCTAAGTGAGAGACTATCCTACGAGCAGTACTTC. Based on the CDR3 plus reference TRBV28 and TRBJ2-7, the full variable domain is DVKVTQSSRYLVKRTGEKVFLECVQDMDHENMFWYRQDPGLGLRLIYFSYDVKMKEKGDIPEGYSVSREKKERFSLILESASTNQTSMYLCASRLSERLSYEQYFGPGTRLTVT.

Many counts were recorded for this clone. The J gene is TRBJ2-7, the V gene TRBV7-9, with 8 nucleotides matching TRBD1. The CDR3 has 16 residues. Germline values: CDR1 SEHNR, CDR2 FQNEAQ (reference sequence). Trimming at V came to 8 bases and at J to 2 bases, leaving 14 bases not matched to a gene. The CDR3 here is CASGDPGTGNPYEQYF. The CDR3 bases are TGTGCCAGCGGAGATCCCGGGACAGGAAACCCCTACGAGCAGTACTTC.

The V and J genes are TRBV3-1 (or the pseudogene TRBV3-2) and TRBJ2-3; possibly TRBD2 for D (6 bases). The CDR3 spans 16 residues. Trimming pared 1 base from V and 4 bases from J, leaving 15 bases between. CDR1 and CDR2 from the germline V gene are LGHDT and YNNKEL (reference sequence). In DNA, the CDR3 is TGTGCCAGCAGCCAAGGGATAGGAGGAGGGGCAGATACGCAGTATTTT. Translating it yields CASSQGIGGGADTQYF.

The rearrangement uses TRBV27 and TRBJ1-2; D may be TRBD1 (6 bases). The V gene lost 4 bases and the J gene lost 8 bases, with 14 bases spanning the gap. Germline assignment: CDR1 MNHEY and CDR2 SMNVEV (reference sequence). The CDR3 length is 13 residues. DNA of the CDR3: TGTGCCAGCAGTTCGGTAGGGGGAATAGGCTACACCTTC. The encoded protein is CASSSVGGIGYTF.

V and J are TRBV6-5 and TRBJ2-6; 7 bases line up with TRBD1. Germline V gene data show CDR1 as MNHEY and CDR2 as SVGAGI. CDR3 length: 16 residues. Germline trimming cut 1 base from V and 2 bases from J; bases unmatched to any gene: 2. CDR3 in amino acids: CASSYLQGAGANVLTF. CDR3 bases: TGTGCCAGCAGTTACTTGCAGGGGGCTGGGGCCAACGTCCTGACTTTC.

V gene TRBV7-9 combines with J gene TRBJ1-1, with 7 bases matching TRBD1. The CDR3 sequence is 14 residues long. V lost 5 bases and J lost 5; bases outside the gene matches: 8. CDR1 SEHNR and CDR2 FQNEAQ come from the germline V gene (reference sequence). DNA of the CDR3: TGTGCCAGCAGCGCACGACAGGGAAAAACTGAAGCTTTCTTT. Its translation is CASSARQGKTEAFF.

J is TRBJ1-1 and V is TRBV9, with TRBD1 matching 8 bases. The germline CDR1 and CDR2 sequences are SGDLS and YYNGEE. The CDR3 extends over 16 amino acids. The junction had 10 bases not matched to a gene; V was cut back by 3 bases and J by 3 bases. The CDR3 here is CASSAWTGFAYTEAFF. CDR3 coding DNA: TGTGCCAGCAGCGCCTGGACAGGGTTTGCGTACACTGAAGCTTTCTTT.

This rearrangement joins TRBV2 to TRBJ2-3, with D possibly TRBD1 on 5 matching bases. The germline CDR1 and CDR2 sequences are SNHLY and FYNNEI. The germline V and J ends were trimmed by 1 base and 1 base, with 9 bases remaining between them. This CDR3 contains 15 residues. The CDR3 DNA follows: TGTGCCAGCAGTGAAGGTGGGGCAGGCACAGATACGCAGTATTTT. This codes for CASSEGGAGTDTQYF. Full variable domain (rest looked up from reference TRBV2 and TRBJ2-3): EPEVTQTPSHQVTQMGQEVILRCVPISNHLYFYWYRQILGQKVEFLVSFYNNEISEKSEIFDDQFSVERPDGSNFTLKIRSTKLEDSAMYFCASSEGGAGTDTQYFGPGTRLTVL.

The chain uses TRBV5-8 and TRBJ1-4; D not certain. Trimming stripped 2 bases from V and 7 bases from J, with 12 bases between. The CDR3 has 14 residues. Per germline, CDR1 SGHTS and CDR2 YDEGEE. CDR3 DNA sequence: TGTGCCAGCAGCTTCGAGGGCTTGGGTGAAAAACTGTTTTTT. Translated: CASSFEGLGEKLFF.

The chain is built from TRBV27 and TRBJ2-7; 9 bases agree with TRBD2. The germline V gene has CDR1 MNHEY and CDR2 SMNVEV (reference sequence). The CDR3 has 16 residues. V was pared by 2 bases and J by 3 bases, with 8 bases of the junction left unmatched. This CDR3 is CASSLDRTSAYYEQYF. The CDR3, as DNA: TGTGCCAGCAGTTTAGATCGGACTAGCGCTTACTACGAGCAGTACTTC.

The chain employs TRBV7-3 and TRBJ2-7; 8 bases are shared with TRBD2. The CDR3 consists of 13 residues. Trimming cost V 4 bases and J 6 bases; bases outside gene matches: 5. CDR1 and CDR2 (germline): SGHTA, FQGTGA. CDR3 sequence reads: CASSSAGGGEQYF. The DNA of the CDR3 is TGTGCCAGCAGCTCGGCGGGGGGCGGCGAGCAGTACTTC.

The V gene is TRBV6-1, the J gene TRBJ1-2; 7 positions agree with TRBD1. CDR1 is MNHNS and CDR2 is SASEGT in the germline V gene. The CDR3 extends over 16 amino acids. V lost 3 bases and J lost 0; bases outside the gene matches: 7. The CDR3 region is CASSDATGTANYGYTF. The CDR3 nucleotides are TGTGCCAGCAGTGATGCTACCGGGACAGCTAACTATGGCTACACCTTC.

The chain uses TRBV6-5 and TRBJ1-5; 8 positions agree with TRBD1. CDR1 and CDR2 (germline): MNHEY, SVGAGI. This CDR3 is built from 15 residues. Trimming cost V 5 bases and J 7 bases; bases outside gene matches: 10. This CDR3 is CASSRTGNTGQPQHF. The CDR3 coding sequence is TGTGCCAGCAGTCGGACAGGGAATACGGGGCAGCCCCAGCATTTT.

The CDR3 spells CASSQPRASGYNEQFF. DNA of the CDR3: TGTGCCAGCAGCCAACCCCGGGCTAGCGGTTACAATGAGCAGTTCTTC. The chain uses TRBV3-1 (or the pseudogene TRBV3-2) and TRBJ2-1; 7 bases agree with TRBD2. Germline V gene data show CDR1 as LGHDT and CDR2 as YNNKEL (reference sequence). CDR3 length equals 16 residues. The V segment lost 2 bases and the J segment 4 bases; nucleotides outside the gene matches: 8.

This clone was recorded once. The chain is built from TRBV5-1 and TRBJ1-1; 11 nucleotides align to TRBD1. The germline gives CDR1 SGHRS, CDR2 YFSETQ. The CDR3 runs 15 residues. V lost 0 bases and J lost 5; bases outside the gene matches: 3. CDR3 sequence (DNA): TGCGCCAGCAGCTTGGGGACAGGGGGCGGTACTGAAGCTTTCTTT. Its protein product is CASSLGTGGGTEAFF. The full variable domain, in which reference TRBV5-1 and TRBJ1-1 provide the parts outside the CDR3, is KAGVTQTPRYLIKTRGQQVTLSCSPISGHRSVSWYQQTPGQGLQFLFEYFSETQRNKGNFPGRFSGRQFSNSRSEMNVSTLELGDSALYLCASSLGTGGGTEAFFGQGTRLTVV.

This chain joins TRBV18 and TRBJ1-2; the D gene is possibly TRBD1 (6 bases). The CDR3 loop spans 17 amino acids. Germline assignment: CDR1 KGHSH and CDR2 LQKENI. The V gene lost 2 bases and the J gene lost 0 bases, with 16 bases spanning the gap. The DNA of the CDR3 is TGTGCCAGCTCACCATTATTGGCGGGGGCATCTAACTATGGCTACACCTTC. This gives the protein CASSPLLAGASNYGYTF.

The rearrangement links TRBV2 to TRBJ1-2; 10 nucleotides line up with TRBD1. The length of the CDR3 is 15 residues. Germline V gene lookup returns CDR1 SNHLY and CDR2 FYNNEI. V lost 6 bases, J lost 5 bases, and 9 bases stayed unmatched. CDR3 DNA: TGTGCCAGCAGACAACCGGGACAGGGGCAGTATGGCTACACCTTC. Protein product: CASRQPGQGQYGYTF.

The chain has TRBV11-2 and TRBJ1-1, with TRBD1 matching over 8 bases. The germline V gene has CDR1 SGHAT and CDR2 FQNNGV. The CDR3 covers 15 residues. Trimming removed 5 bases from V and 7 bases from J; junction bases left unmatched: 12. The CDR3 DNA reads TGTGCCAGCAGCCGTACCGGGACAGGCGGATTTGAAGCTTTCTTT. The encoded protein is CASSRTGTGGFEAFF.

The chain employs TRBV19 and TRBJ2-5; 8 bases match TRBD1. Looked up from germline, CDR1 is LNHDA and CDR2 is SQIVND (reference sequence). V was clipped by 5 bases and J by 6 bases; unmatched bases: 2. The CDR3 spans 12 residues. CDR3 coding DNA: TGTGCCAGTAGTTGGACAGGGAAGACCCAGTACTTC. Translated: CASSWTGKTQYF.

The sample holds one count of this clone. The chain carries TRBV7-9 and TRBJ2-7; 9 bases agree with TRBD1. Germline assignment: CDR1 SEHNR and CDR2 FQNEAQ (reference sequence). V was pared by 4 bases and J by 7 bases, with 11 bases of the junction left unmatched. The CDR3 has 15 amino acids. Here the CDR3 reads CASSSGTGWWSEQYF. The CDR3 nucleotides read TGTGCCAGCAGCTCGGGGACAGGGTGGTGGAGTGAGCAGTACTTC.

J is TRBJ2-7 and V is TRBV12-3 or TRBV12-4; D remains ambiguous. V was trimmed by 6 bases and J by 3 bases, leaving 9 bases between them. The CDR3 sequence is 12 residues long. This CDR3 reads CASSPTYYEQYF. The CDR3 nucleotides are TGTGCCAGCAGCCCGACTTACTACGAGCAGTACTTC.

The chain's CDR3 is CASSLSGGDTEAFF. DNA for the CDR3: TGTGCCAGCAGTTTATCGGGGGGTGACACTGAAGCTTTCTTT. This chain connects TRBV28 to TRBJ1-1; D is possibly TRBD1 (5 bases). The CDR3 runs to 14 residues. V shed 1 base and J shed 3 bases, with 9 bases lying between them. Germline loops: CDR1 MDHEN, CDR2 SYDVKM.

The J gene is TRBJ1-4, the V gene TRBV6-6, with TRBD1 matching over 10 bases. V shed 6 bases, J shed 7 bases, and the junction held 11 bases outside the gene matches. Germline lookup yields CDR1 MNHNY and CDR2 SVGAGI (reference sequence). This CDR3 is 16 amino acids long. In nucleotides, the CDR3 is TGTGCCAGCAGGCCCCGACAGGGGGCTTCATTTGAAAAACTGTTTTTT. This translates into CASRPRQGASFEKLFF.